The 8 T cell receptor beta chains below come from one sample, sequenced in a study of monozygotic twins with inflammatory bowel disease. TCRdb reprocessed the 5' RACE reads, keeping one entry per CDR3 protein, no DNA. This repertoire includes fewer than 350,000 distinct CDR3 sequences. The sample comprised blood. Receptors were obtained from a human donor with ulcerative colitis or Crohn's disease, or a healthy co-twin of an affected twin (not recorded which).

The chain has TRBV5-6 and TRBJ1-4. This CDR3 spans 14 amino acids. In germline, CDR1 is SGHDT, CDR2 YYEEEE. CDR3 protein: CASSVESKNEKLFF.

CDR3: CSVVVGGQGSGEQYF. The chain is built from TRBV29-1 and TRBJ2-7; without DNA, the TCRdb call of TRBD1 cannot be checked. From germline, CDR1 is SQVTM and CDR2 ANQGSEA. The CDR3 runs 15 residues.

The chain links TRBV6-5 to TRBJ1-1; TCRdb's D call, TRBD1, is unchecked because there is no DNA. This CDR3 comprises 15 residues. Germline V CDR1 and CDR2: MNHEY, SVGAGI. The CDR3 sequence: CASSSGQGEGTEAFF.

CDR3: CSAPRVRGAGTEAFF. The chain recombines TRBV20-1 with TRBJ1-1; TCRdb proposes TRBD1, but this gene call is untestable without DNA. The CDR3 is 15 residues long. Germline lookup yields CDR1 DFQATT and CDR2 SNEGSKA (reference sequence).

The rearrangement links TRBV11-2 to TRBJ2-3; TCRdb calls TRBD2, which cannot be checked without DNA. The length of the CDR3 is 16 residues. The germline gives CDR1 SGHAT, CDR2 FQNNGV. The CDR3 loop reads CASSLVTASSTDTQYF.

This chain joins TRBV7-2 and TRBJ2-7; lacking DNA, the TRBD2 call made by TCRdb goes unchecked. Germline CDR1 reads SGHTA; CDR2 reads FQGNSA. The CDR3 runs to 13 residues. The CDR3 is CASSLLVGYEQYF. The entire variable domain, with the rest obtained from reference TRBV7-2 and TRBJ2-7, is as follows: GAGVSQSPSNKVTEKGKDVELRCDPISGHTALYWYRQSLGQGLEFLIYFQGNSAPDKSGLPSDRFSAERTGGSVSTLTIQRTQQEDSAVYLCASSLLVGYEQYFGPGTRLTVT.

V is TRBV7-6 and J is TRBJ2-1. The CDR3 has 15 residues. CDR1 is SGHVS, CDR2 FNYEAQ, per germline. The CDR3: CASSLAWGGVDEQFF. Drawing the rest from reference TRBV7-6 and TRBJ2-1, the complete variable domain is GAGVSQSPRYKVTKRGQDVALRCDPISGHVSLYWYRQALGQGPEFLTYFNYEAQQDKSGLPNDRFSAERPEGSISTLTIQRTEQRDSAMYRCASSLAWGGVDEQFFGPGTRLTVL.

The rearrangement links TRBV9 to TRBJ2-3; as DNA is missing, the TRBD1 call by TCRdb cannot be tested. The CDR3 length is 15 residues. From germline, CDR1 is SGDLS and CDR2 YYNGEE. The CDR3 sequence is CASSVARLGGDTQYF.